The present T cell receptor beta chain was sequenced within a study of T cells expressing NK-cell markers. About the research overall: CD3+CD56+NKG2C+, CD3+CD56+NKG2C- and CD3+CD56-NKG2C+ T cells, once sorted, supplied the TCR beta repertoires. The eight sequenced donors comprised seven who were HCMV-seropositive and one who was seronegative. Broader study findings: Dominance of the CD3+CD56-NKG2C+ fraction by these clonotypes also held in a handful of donors. Dominant NKG2C+ clonotypes accounted for 1.0-7.0% of CD8+ T cells in about 6 donors.

TCRdb re-called the 5' RACE reads and catalogs CDR3 proteins one per entry, DNA excluded. Its table lists approximately 440,000 distinct CDR3 sequences. Concerning this clonotype: Its antigen is unknown.

The CDR3 consists of 15 residues. Germline V CDR1 and CDR2: SGHRS, YFSETQ. The rearrangement joins TRBV5-1 to TRBJ2-1. Sequenced input: blood T cells: a sorted CD56 or NKG2C T cell subset, CD4+ or CD8+ T cells, or bulk PBMC T cells (not recorded which). The origin of this receptor is a woman in her forties or fifties in good health. Here the CDR3 reads CASSLAEAAWNEQFF.